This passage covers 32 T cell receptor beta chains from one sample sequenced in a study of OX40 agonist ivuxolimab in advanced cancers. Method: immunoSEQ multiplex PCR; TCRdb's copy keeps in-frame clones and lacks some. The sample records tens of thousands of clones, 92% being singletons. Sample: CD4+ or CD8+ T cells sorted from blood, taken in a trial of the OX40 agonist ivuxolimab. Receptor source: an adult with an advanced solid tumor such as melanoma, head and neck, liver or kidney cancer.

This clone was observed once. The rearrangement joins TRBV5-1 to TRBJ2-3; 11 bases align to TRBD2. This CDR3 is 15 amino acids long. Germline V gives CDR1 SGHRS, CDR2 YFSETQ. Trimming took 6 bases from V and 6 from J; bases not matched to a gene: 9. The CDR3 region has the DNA TGCGCCAGCACCCTTAGCGGGAGGGCCCTGGATACGCAGTATTTT. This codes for CASTLSGRALDTQYF. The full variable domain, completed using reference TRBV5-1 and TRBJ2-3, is KAGVTQTPRYLIKTRGQQVTLSCSPISGHRSVSWYQQTPGQGLQFLFEYFSETQRNKGNFPGRFSGRQFSNSRSEMNVSTLELGDSALYLCASTLSGRALDTQYFGPGTRLTVL.

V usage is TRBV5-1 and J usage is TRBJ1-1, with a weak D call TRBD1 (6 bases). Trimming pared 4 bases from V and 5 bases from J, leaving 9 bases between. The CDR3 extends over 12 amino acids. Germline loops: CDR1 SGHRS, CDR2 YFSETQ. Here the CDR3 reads CASSLQGTEAFF. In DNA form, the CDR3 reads TGCGCCAGCAGCCTACAGGGTACTGAAGCTTTCTTT. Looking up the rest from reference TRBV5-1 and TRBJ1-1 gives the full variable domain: KAGVTQTPRYLIKTRGQQVTLSCSPISGHRSVSWYQQTPGQGLQFLFEYFSETQRNKGNFPGRFSGRQFSNSRSEMNVSTLELGDSALYLCASSLQGTEAFFGQGTRLTVV.

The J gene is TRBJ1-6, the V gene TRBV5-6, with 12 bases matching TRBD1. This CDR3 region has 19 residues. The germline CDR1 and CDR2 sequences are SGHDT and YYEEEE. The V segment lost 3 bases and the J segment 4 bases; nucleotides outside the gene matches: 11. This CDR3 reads CASSSPGTGGTGYNSPLHF. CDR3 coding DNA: TGTGCCAGCAGCTCCCCCGGGACAGGGGGCACAGGTTATAATTCACCCCTCCACTTT.

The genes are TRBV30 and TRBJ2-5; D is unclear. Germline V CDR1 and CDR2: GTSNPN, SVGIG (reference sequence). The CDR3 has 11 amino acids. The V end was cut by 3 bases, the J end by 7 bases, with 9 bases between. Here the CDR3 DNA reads TGTGCCTGGAGAGGTTTGGGGACCCAGTACTTC. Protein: CAWRGLGTQYF.

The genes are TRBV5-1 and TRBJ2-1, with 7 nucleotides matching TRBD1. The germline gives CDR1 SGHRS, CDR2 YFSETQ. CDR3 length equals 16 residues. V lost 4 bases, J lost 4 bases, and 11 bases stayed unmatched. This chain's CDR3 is CASSPNAVTGYNEQFF. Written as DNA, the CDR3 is TGCGCCAGCAGCCCAAACGCCGTGACAGGGTACAATGAGCAGTTCTTC.

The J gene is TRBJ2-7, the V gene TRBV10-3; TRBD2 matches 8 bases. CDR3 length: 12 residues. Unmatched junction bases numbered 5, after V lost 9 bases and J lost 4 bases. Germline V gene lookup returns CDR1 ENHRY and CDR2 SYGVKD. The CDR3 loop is CAIQRESYEQYF. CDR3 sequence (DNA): TGTGCCATTCAGCGGGAGTCGTACGAGCAGTACTTC.

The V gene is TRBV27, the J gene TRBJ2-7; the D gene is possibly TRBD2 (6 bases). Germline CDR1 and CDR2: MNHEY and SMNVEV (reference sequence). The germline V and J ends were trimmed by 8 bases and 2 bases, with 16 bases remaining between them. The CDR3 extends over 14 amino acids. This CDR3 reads CASLYRLGPYEQYF. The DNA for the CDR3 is TGTGCCAGCCTTTATCGACTAGGGCCCTACGAGCAGTACTTC.

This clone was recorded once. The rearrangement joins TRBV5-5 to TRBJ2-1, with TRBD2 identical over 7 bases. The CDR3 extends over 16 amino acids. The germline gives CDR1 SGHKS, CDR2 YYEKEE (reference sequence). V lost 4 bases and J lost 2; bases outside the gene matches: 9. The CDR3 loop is CASSPGEGGPYNEQFF. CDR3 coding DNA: TGTGCCAGCAGCCCGGGCGAGGGAGGGCCCTACAATGAGCAGTTCTTC.

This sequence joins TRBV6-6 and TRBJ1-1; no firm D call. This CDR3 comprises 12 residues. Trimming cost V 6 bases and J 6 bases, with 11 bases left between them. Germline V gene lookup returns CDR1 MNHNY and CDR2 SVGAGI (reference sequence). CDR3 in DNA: TGTGCCAGCAGCCGGGATGTGTCTGAAGCTTTCTTT. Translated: CASSRDVSEAFF.

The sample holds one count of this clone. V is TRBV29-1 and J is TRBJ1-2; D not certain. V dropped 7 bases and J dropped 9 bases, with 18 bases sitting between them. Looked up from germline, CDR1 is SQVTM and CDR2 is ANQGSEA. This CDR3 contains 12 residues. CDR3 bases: TGCAGCGGGTCGCCGGCAGGCGGGAGCTACACCTTC. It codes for CSGSPAGGSYTF.

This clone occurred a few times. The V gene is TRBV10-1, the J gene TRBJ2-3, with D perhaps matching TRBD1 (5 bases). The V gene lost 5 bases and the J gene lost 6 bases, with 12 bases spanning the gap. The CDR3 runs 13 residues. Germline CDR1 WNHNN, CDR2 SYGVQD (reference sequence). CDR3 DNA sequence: TGCGCCAGCAGTCCAGGGAAATCCGATACGCAGTATTTT. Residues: CASSPGKSDTQYF.

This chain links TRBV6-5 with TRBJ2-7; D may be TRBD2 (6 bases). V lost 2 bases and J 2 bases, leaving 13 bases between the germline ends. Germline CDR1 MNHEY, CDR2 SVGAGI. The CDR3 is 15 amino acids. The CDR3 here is CASSYGRRAPYEQYF. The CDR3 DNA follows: TGTGCCAGCAGTTACGGGAGGAGGGCTCCCTACGAGCAGTACTTC.

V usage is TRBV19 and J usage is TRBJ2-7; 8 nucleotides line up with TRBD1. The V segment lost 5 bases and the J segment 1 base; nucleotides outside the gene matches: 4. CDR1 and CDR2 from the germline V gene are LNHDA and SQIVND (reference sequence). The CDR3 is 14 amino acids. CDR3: CASSPGQASYEQYF. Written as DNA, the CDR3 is TGTGCCAGTAGTCCGGGACAGGCGTCCTACGAGCAGTACTTC.

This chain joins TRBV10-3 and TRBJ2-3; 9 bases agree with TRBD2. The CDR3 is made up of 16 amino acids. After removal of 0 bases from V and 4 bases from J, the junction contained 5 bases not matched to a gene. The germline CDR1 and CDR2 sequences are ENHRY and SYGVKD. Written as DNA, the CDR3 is TGTGCCATCAGTGAGTCCCGGACTAGCGACGCAGATACGCAGTATTTT. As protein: CAISESRTSDADTQYF.

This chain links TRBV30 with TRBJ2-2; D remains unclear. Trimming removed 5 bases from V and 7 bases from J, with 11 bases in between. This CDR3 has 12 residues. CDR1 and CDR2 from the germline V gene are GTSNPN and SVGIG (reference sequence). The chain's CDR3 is CAWSVGFGELFF. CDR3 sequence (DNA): TGTGCCTGGTCGGTAGGGTTCGGGGAGCTGTTTTTT.

The CDR3 sequence is CAWRRTSGGVWEQFF. CDR3 DNA: TGTGCCTGGAGACGGACTAGCGGGGGCGTTTGGGAGCAGTTCTTC. The genes are TRBV30 and TRBJ2-1; 13 bases fit TRBD2. Germline CDR1 is GTSNPN and CDR2 is SVGIG (reference sequence). The CDR3 is made up of 15 amino acids. V shed 3 bases and J 10 bases; nucleotides not matched to a gene: 9.

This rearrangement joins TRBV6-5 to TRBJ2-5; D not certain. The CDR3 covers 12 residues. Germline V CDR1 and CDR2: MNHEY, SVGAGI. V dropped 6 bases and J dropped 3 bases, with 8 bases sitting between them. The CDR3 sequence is CASSHPKETQYF. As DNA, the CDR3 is TGTGCCAGCAGCCACCCGAAAGAGACCCAGTACTTC.

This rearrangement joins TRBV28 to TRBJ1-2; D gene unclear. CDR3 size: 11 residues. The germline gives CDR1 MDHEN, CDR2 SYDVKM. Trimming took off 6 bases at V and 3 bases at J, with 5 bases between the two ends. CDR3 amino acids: CASSADYGYTF. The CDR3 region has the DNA TGTGCCAGCAGCGCGGACTATGGCTACACCTTC.

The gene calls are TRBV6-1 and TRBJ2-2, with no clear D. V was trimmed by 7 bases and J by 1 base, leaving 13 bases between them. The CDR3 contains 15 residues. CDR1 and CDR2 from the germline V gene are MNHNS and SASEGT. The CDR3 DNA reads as TGTGCCAGCAATCGGCAAGCAGGGAACACCGGGGAGCTGTTTTTT. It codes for CASNRQAGNTGELFF.

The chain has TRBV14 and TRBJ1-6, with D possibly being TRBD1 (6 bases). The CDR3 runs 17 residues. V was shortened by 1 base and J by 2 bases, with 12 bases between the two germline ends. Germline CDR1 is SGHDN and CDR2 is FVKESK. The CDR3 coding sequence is TGTGCCAGCAGCCAAGGAACAGGGAGAACCTATAATTCACCCCTCCACTTT. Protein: CASSQGTGRTYNSPLHF.

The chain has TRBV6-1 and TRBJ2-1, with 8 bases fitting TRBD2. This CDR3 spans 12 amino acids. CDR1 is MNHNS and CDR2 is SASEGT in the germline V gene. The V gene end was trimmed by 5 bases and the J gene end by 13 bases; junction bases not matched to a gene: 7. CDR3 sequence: CASSPPGTSQFF. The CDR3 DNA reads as TGTGCCAGCAGTCCTCCCGGGACTAGTCAGTTCTTC.

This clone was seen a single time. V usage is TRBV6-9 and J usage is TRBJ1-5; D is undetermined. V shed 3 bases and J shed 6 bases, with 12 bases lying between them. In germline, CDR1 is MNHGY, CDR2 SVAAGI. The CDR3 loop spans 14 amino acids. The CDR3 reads CASSYGSTLQPQHF. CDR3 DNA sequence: TGTGCCAGCAGTTACGGCAGTACGCTTCAGCCCCAGCATTTT.

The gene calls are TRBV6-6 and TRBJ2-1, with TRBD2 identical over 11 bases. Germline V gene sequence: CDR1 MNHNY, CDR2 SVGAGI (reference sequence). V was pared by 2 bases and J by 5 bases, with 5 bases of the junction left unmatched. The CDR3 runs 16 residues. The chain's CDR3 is CASSYTTSGSHNEQFF. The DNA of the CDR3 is TGTGCCAGCAGTTACACCACTAGCGGGAGCCACAATGAGCAGTTCTTC.

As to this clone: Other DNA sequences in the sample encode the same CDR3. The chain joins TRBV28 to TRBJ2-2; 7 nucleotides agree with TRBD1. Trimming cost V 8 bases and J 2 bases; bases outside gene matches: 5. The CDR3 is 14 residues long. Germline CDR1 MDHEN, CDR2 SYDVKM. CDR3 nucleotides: TGTGCCAGCCGCCGGACAGGAAACACCGGGGAGCTGTTTTTT. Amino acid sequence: CASRRTGNTGELFF.

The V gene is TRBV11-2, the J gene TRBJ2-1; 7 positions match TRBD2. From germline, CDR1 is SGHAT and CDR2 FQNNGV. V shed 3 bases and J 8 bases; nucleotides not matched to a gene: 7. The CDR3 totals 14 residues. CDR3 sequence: CASSLLRLADEQFF. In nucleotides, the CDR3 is TGTGCCAGCAGCTTGCTGCGACTAGCAGATGAGCAGTTCTTC. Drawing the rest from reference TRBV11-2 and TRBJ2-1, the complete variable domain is EAGVAQSPRYKIIEKRQSVAFWCNPISGHATLYWYQQILGQGPKLLIQFQNNGVVDDSQLPKDRFSAERLKGVDSTLKIQPAKLEDSAVYLCASSLLRLADEQFFGPGTRLTVL.

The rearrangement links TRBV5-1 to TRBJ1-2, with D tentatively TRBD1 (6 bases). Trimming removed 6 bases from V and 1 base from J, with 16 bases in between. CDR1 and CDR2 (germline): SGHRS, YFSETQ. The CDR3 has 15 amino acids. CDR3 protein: CASTSGGKDNYGYTF. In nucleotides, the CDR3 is TGCGCCAGCACGTCCGGGGGCAAGGATAACTATGGCTACACCTTC.

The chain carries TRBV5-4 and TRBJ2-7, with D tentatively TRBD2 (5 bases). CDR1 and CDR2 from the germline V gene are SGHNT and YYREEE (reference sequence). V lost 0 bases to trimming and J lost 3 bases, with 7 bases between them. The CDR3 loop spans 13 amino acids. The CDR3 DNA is TGTGCCAGCAGCTTGGATGGGAGCTACGAGCAGTACTTC. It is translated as CASSLDGSYEQYF. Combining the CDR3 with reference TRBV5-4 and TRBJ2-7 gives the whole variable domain ETGVTQSPTHLIKTRGQQVTLRCSSQSGHNTVSWYQQALGQGPQFIFQYYREEENGRGNFPPRFSGLQFPNYSSELNVNALELDDSALYLCASSLDGSYEQYFGPGTRLTVT.

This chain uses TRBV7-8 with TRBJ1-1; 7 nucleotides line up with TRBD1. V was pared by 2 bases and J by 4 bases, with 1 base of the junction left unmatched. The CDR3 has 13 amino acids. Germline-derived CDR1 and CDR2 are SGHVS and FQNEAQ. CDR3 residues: CASSLTGVTEAFF. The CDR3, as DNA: TGTGCCAGCAGCTTAACAGGGGTCACTGAAGCTTTCTTT. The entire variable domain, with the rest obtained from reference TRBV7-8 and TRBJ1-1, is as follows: GAGVSQSPRYKVAKRGQDVALRCDPISGHVSLFWYQQALGQGPEFLTYFQNEAQLDKSGLPSDRFFAERPEGSVSTLKIQRTQQEDSAVYLCASSLTGVTEAFFGQGTRLTVV.

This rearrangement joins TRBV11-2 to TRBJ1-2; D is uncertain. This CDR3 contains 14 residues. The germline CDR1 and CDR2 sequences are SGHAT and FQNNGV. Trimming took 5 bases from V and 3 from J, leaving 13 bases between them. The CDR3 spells CASSHHISDYGYTF. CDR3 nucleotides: TGTGCCAGCAGCCACCATATTTCTGACTATGGCTACACCTTC. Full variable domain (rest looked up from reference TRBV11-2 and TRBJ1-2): EAGVAQSPRYKIIEKRQSVAFWCNPISGHATLYWYQQILGQGPKLLIQFQNNGVVDDSQLPKDRFSAERLKGVDSTLKIQPAKLEDSAVYLCASSHHISDYGYTFGSGTRLTVV.

The CDR3 DNA sequence: TGTGCCAGCAGTGCCGGATATGAAGCTTTCTTT. Translating gives CASSAGYEAFF. The chain joins TRBV28 to TRBJ1-1; D not certain. V was trimmed by 5 bases and J by 7 bases, leaving 8 bases between them. CDR3 length equals 11 residues. Per germline, CDR1 MDHEN and CDR2 SYDVKM.

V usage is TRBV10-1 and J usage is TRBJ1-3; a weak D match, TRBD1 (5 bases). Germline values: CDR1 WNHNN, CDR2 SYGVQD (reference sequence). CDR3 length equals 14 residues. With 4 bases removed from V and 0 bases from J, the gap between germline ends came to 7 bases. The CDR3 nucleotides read TGCGCCAGCAGTGCCGGACACTCTGGAAACACCATATATTTT. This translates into CASSAGHSGNTIYF.

The CDR3 is CASSVGPGLAANEQFF. CDR3 DNA: TGTGCCAGCAGCGTCGGACCGGGACTAGCAGCTAATGAGCAGTTCTTC. The genes are TRBV9 and TRBJ2-1; 9 nucleotides agree with TRBD2. The V gene's germline CDR1 is SGDLS and CDR2 YYNGEE. The CDR3 extends over 16 amino acids. Trimming at V came to 2 bases and at J to 7 bases, leaving 10 bases not matched to a gene.